Below, 10 T cell receptor beta chains from the same sample are listed, as sequenced in a study of T cell responses to AZD1222 COVID-19 vaccine (dated by TCRdb to about 2021). Library prep was done by the immunoSEQ multiplex PCR assay. Drawn from immuneACCESS, this table holds only the in-frame rearrangements with V and J called that TCRdb kept. Clones are partly lost; checked studies trace under half to an unresolved V gene and leave the rest unexplained. Present in this sample are 120,000 or so clones, roughly 88% of which were seen just once. About 4.1% of the sample comes from the top ten. The sample's time point label, decoded: baseline before first vaccination. According to the study, the label for this sample's treatment or condition signals: meningococcal conjugate vaccine given as trial control. Sample: peripheral blood, taken on day 0 of MenACWY control vaccination. The receptors shown here come from an adult in good health.

The chain has TRBV6-6 and TRBJ1-5; D uncertain. The CDR3 spans 12 residues. Per germline, CDR1 MNHNY and CDR2 SVGAGI (reference sequence). Between the trimmed V and J ends, which lost 5 bases and 5 bases, there was a span of 7 bases. In DNA, the CDR3 is TGTGCCAGCAGTGGGAGAGATCAGCCCCAGCATTTT. Translating gives CASSGRDQPQHF.

The V call is TRBV30, the J call TRBJ1-6; D is possibly TRBD1 (5 bases). The CDR3 has 16 amino acids. Germline V gene data show CDR1 as GTSNPN and CDR2 as SVGIG (reference sequence). V was clipped by 3 bases and J by 0 bases, with 12 bases between them. The CDR3: CAWRDRGSSYNSPLHF. CDR3 DNA sequence: TGTGCCTGGAGGGATCGGGGGAGCTCCTATAATTCACCCCTCCACTTT.

The V gene is TRBV7-9, the J gene TRBJ2-2, with D possibly being TRBD1 or TRBD2 (5 bases each). The CDR3 length is 14 residues. V gave up 0 bases and J gave up 6 bases, with 8 bases separating them. Germline V gives CDR1 SEHNR, CDR2 FQNEAQ (reference sequence). CDR3 amino acids: CASSLAGVPGELFF. DNA for the CDR3: TGTGCCAGCAGCTTAGCGGGGGTACCCGGGGAGCTGTTTTTT.

The chain uses TRBV27 and TRBJ2-3, with TRBD2 identical over 11 bases. J lost 1 base, V lost 6 bases, and 9 bases had no gene match. The germline gives CDR1 MNHEY, CDR2 SMNVEV (reference sequence). CDR3 size: 17 residues. The CDR3 nucleotides are TGTGCCAGCAGCTCTAGGCCGGGACTAGCGGGCACAGATACGCAGTATTTT. Amino acids: CASSSRPGLAGTDTQYF.

CDR3 sequence (DNA): TGTGCCAGCCGCCAGGATCATAGCAATCAGCCCCAGCATTTT. Its protein product is CASRQDHSNQPQHF. The J gene is TRBJ1-5, the V gene TRBV6-5, with D unclear. Germline V gives CDR1 MNHEY, CDR2 SVGAGI. The V gene lost 8 bases and the J gene lost 0 bases, with 11 bases spanning the gap. CDR3 length: 14 amino acids.

The chain couples TRBV28 to TRBJ1-2; tentative D call: TRBD1 (5 bases). The CDR3 extends over 13 amino acids. V was cut by 2 bases and J by 2 bases, with 6 bases left in between. Germline loops: CDR1 MDHEN, CDR2 SYDVKM. This CDR3 reads CASSLRQNYGYTF. As DNA, the CDR3 is TGTGCCAGCAGTTTACGACAGAACTATGGCTACACCTTC.

The V and J genes are TRBV6-5 and TRBJ1-6; 8 bases map to TRBD1. Germline-derived CDR1 and CDR2 are MNHEY and SVGAGI. This CDR3 spans 15 amino acids. After removal of 5 bases from V and 7 bases from J, the junction contained 7 bases not matched to a gene. In nucleotides, the CDR3 is TGTGCCAGCAGTCGCCTGGGGACAGGAAATTCACCCCTCCACTTT. It yields the protein CASSRLGTGNSPLHF.

Worth noting for this clone: Mismatch with germline at one junction end may stem from a read error. Other DNA sequences from this sample encode an identical CDR3 as well. This chain uses TRBV14 with TRBJ2-2; 11 bases fit TRBD2. Germline loops: CDR1 SGHDN, CDR2 FVKESK. The CDR3 runs to 20 residues. The CDR3 protein is CASSQLGGLAGPWGTGELFF. In DNA, the CDR3 is TGTGCCAGCAGCCAGCTTGGAGGACTAGCGGGCCCATGGGGCACCGGAGAGCTGTTTTTT. Full variable domain (remainder filled in from reference TRBV14 and TRBJ2-2): EAGVTQFPSHSVIEKGQTVTLRCDPISGHDNLYWYRRVMGKEIKFLLHFVKESKQDESGMPNNRFLAERTGGTYSTLKVQPAELEDSGVYFCASSQLGGLAGPWGTGELFFGEGSRLTVL.

The V and J genes are TRBV13 and TRBJ2-2; 8 bases line up with TRBD2. CDR3 length equals 17 residues. CDR1 PRHDT and CDR2 FYEKMQ come from the germline V gene (reference sequence). Losses at the gene ends were 5 bases for V and 3 bases for J; bases not matched to a gene: 11. For the CDR3, the DNA is TGTGCCAGCAGCCAGAGCGGGAGAGCCAAGGACACCGGGGAGCTGTTTTTT. It codes for CASSQSGRAKDTGELFF.

The chain employs TRBV5-8 and TRBJ1-2, with 10 positions matching TRBD1. Unmatched junction bases numbered 8, after V lost 4 bases and J lost 8 bases. Germline assignment: CDR1 SGHTS and CDR2 YDEGEE. This CDR3 is 14 amino acids long. The CDR3 here is CASSRRQGAGGYTF. The CDR3 DNA reads TGTGCCAGCAGCCGACGACAGGGGGCGGGCGGCTACACCTTC.